Listed below are T cell receptor beta chains from one sample, sequenced in a study of cytomegalovirus exposure and HLA in healthy donors. Clones were read by immunoSEQ multiplex PCR, and TCRdb kept only the in-frame ones, dropping some. The clone table shows around 75,000 clones, with the ten largest holding about 0.76%. Material: PBMCs. These receptor sequences come from a boy younger than 18 in good health and CMV-seronegative. The CDR3 runs from the conserved cysteine through the conserved F or W. A D gene is named only where the DNA matches it firmly.

CASIGCQGGHPFWYTEAFF | TGTGCCAGCATTGGGTGCCAGGGAGGGCACCCCTTTTGGTACACTGAAGCTTTCTTT | TRBJ1-1 | TRBV6-4 | .
CASSMGQSDTEAFF | TGTGCCAGTAGTATGGGACAGTCGGACACTGAAGCTTTCTTT | TRBJ1-1 | TRBV19 | TRBD1
CASSLDSVTSPLHF | TGCGCCAGCAGCTTAGACAGTGTTACTTCACCCCTCCACTTT | TRBJ1-6 | TRBV5-1 | .
CASSWARGRYNEQFF | TGTGCCAGTAGTTGGGCCAGGGGCAGGTACAATGAGCAGTTCTTC | TRBJ2-1 | TRBV19 | .
CATSRVELSYNSPLHF | TGTGCCACCAGCAGAGTTGAGTTATCCTATAATTCACCCCTCCACTTT | TRBJ1-6 | TRBV15 | .
CASSESSGGGYEQYF | TGTGCCAGCAGTGAATCGTCAGGGGGTGGCTACGAGCAGTACTTC | TRBJ2-7 | TRBV2 | TRBD1
CASSLSGTGIEQYF | TGTGCCAGCAGCCTTTCCGGGACAGGGATCGAGCAGTACTTC | TRBJ2-7 | TRBV14 | TRBD1
CASSEAIAGGNNQPQHF | TGTGCCAGCAGTGAAGCGATAGCAGGGGGCAACAATCAGCCCCAGCATTTT | TRBJ1-5 | TRBV6-1 | TRBD1
CASSHVPGTGPEQYF | TGCGCCAGCAGCCACGTTCCCGGGACAGGGCCCGAGCAGTACTTC | TRBJ2-7 | TRBV4-1 | TRBD1
CASSLGTGGRTEAFF | TGTGCCAGCAGCTTGGGGACAGGGGGAAGGACTGAAGCTTTCTTT | TRBJ1-1 | TRBV5-5 | TRBD1
CASSPPGRMGGATEAFF | TGTGCCAGCAGCCCGCCGGGCAGGATGGGTGGGGCCACTGAAGCTTTCTTT | TRBJ1-1 | TRBV7-9 | .
CASSFAQGRGPAQYF | TGTGCCAGCAGCTTCGCTCAGGGGAGAGGCCCGGCCCAGTACTTC | TRBJ2-5 | TRBV6-5 | .
CASSEQDRGLDEQYF | TGTGCCAGCAGTGAACAGGACAGGGGGCTAGACGAGCAGTACTTC | TRBJ2-7 | TRBV6-1 | TRBD1
CASSFRHRAYEQYF | TGTGCCAGCAGCTTCAGGCACAGGGCCTACGAGCAGTACTTC | TRBJ2-7 | TRBV5-6 | .
CASSSLYGRTDTQYF | TGTGCCAGCAGCTCCCTTTATGGCCGCACAGATACGCAGTATTTT | TRBJ2-3 | TRBV7-9 | .
CASRNRVSGQPQHF | TGTGCCAGCAGAAACAGGGTGTCAGGACAGCCCCAGCATTTT | TRBJ1-5 | TRBV2 | .
CASRSTASGGYNNEQFF | TGTGCCAGCCGCTCCACGGCTAGCGGGGGATACAACAATGAGCAGTTCTTC | TRBJ2-1 | TRBV7-8 | TRBD2
CATSHPEGGNQPQHF | TGTGCCACCAGCCATCCAGAGGGGGGCAATCAGCCCCAGCATTTT | TRBJ1-5 | TRBV15 | .